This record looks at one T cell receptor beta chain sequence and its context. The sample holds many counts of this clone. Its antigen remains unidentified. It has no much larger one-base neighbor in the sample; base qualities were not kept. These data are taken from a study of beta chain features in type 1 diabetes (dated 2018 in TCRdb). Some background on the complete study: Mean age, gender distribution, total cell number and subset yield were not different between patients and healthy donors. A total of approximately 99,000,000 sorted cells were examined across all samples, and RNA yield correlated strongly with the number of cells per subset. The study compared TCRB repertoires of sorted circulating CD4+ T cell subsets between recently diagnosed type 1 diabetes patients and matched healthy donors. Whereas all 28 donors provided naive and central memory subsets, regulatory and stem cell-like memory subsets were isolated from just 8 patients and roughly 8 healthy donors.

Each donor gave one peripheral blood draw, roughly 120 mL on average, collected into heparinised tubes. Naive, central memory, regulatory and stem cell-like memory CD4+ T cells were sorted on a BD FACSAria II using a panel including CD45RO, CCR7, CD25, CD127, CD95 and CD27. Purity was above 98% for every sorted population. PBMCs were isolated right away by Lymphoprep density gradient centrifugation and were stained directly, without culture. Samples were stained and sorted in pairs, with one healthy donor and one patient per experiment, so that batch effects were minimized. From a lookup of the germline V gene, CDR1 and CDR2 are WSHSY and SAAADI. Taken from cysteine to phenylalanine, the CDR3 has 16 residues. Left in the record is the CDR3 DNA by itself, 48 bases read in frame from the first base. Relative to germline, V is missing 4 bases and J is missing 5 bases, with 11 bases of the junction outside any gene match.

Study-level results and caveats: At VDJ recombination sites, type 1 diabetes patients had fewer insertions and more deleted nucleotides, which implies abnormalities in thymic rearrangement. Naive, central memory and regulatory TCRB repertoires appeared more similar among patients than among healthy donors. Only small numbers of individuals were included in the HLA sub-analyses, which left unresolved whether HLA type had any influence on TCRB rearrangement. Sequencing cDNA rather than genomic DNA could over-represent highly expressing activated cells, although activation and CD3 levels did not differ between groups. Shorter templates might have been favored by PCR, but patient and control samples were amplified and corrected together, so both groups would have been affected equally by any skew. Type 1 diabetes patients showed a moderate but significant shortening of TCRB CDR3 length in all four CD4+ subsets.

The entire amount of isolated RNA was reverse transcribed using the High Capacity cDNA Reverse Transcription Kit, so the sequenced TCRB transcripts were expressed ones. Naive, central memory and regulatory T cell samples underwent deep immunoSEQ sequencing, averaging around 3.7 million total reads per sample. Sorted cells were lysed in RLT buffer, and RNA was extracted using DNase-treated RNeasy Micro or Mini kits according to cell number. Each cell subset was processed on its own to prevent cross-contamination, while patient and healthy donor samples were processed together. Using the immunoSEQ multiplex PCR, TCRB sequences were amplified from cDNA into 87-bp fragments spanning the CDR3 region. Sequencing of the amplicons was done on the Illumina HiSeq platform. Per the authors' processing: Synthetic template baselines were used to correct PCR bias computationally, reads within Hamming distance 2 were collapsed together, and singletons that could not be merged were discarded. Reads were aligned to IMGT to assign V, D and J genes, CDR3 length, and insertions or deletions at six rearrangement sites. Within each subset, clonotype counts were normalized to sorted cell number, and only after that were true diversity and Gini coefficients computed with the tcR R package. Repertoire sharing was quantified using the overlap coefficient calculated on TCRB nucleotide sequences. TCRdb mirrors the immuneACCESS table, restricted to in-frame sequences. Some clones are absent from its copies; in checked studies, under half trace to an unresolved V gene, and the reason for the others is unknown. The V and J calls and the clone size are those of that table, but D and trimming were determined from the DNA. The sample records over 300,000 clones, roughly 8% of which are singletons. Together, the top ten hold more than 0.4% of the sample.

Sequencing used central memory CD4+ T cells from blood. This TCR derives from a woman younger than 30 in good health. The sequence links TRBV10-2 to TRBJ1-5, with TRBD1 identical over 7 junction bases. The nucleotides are TGCGCCAGCAGTGCGAACTACGGGACAGTCTATCAGCCCCAGCATTTT. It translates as CASSANYGTVYQPQHF.